This T cell receptor beta chain stems from a study of blood T cell repertoires in COVID-19. Overall study: Both acute and convalescent COVID-19 samples were obtained from the United States, Italy and Spain. The analysed material was cDNA or gDNA that came from T cells, B-cell-depleted T cells, or PBMCs.

This CDR3 is 14 amino acids long. Trimming took 4 bases from V and 4 from J; bases not matched to a gene: 1. Looked up from germline, CDR1 is MGHDK and CDR2 is SYGVNS. Per the authors' pipeline: Reference gene primer amplification in the assay estimated nucleated cell counts. Assay used: immunoSEQ multiplex PCR; TCRdb lists only in-frame clones, some missing. The D gene and trimming were derived from the DNA, and the V and J assignments and clone size from that table. In the table there are around 70,000 clones, about 90% of which are singletons. The source of this sequence is a human donor in a cohort sampled during active COVID-19. This chain uses TRBV25-1 with TRBJ1-5, with 10 bases identical to TRBD1. Sequencing was performed on peripheral blood. The CDR3 DNA reads as TGTGCCAGCAGTGGACAGGGGGCGAATCAGCCCCAGCATTTT. It translates to CASSGQGANQPQHF.